These 21 T cell receptor beta chains share one sample of origin, sequenced in a study of blood T cell repertoires in COVID-19. Sequencing was performed with immunoSEQ multiplex PCR; in TCRdb, only in-frame clones are kept and a portion is missing. In the table there are some 390,000 clones, 70% to 90% of which are singletons. The sequenced material came from peripheral blood. The origin of the receptors is a woman between 40 and 55 years old with COVID-19, enrolled during active disease.

J is TRBJ1-4 and V is TRBV28, with no clear D. This CDR3 spans 16 amino acids. Trimming removed 5 bases at V and 3 bases at J, with 16 bases between. Per the germline V gene, CDR1 is MDHEN and CDR2 is SYDVKM. The CDR3, as DNA: TGTGCCAGCAGTCCCTGGCCAGGAGGTGCTAATGAAAAACTGTTTTTT. Encoded protein: CASSPWPGGANEKLFF.

The gene calls are TRBV30 and TRBJ1-2; 9 bases agree with TRBD1. Germline V gene lookup returns CDR1 GTSNPN and CDR2 SVGIG (reference sequence). This CDR3 has 14 residues. After removal of 4 bases from V and 5 bases from J, the junction contained 8 bases not matched to a gene. The CDR3 DNA follows: TGTGCCTGGACGTACCCGGGACAGGGATATGGCTACACCTTC. Its translation is CAWTYPGQGYGYTF.

The V gene is TRBV5-1, the J gene TRBJ1-1, with a tentative D call TRBD1 (5 bases). Germline assignment: CDR1 SGHRS and CDR2 YFSETQ. V lost 0 bases and J 10 bases, leaving 16 bases between the germline ends. This CDR3 has 14 residues. DNA for the CDR3: TGCGCCAGCAGCTTGGCGGAGGGGAGGGGTGGAGCTTTCTTT. Its protein product is CASSLAEGRGGAFF.

This rearrangement joins TRBV28 to TRBJ1-2, with 7 bases matching TRBD1. Germline V gives CDR1 MDHEN, CDR2 SYDVKM. The CDR3 covers 14 residues. J gave up 7 bases and V 5 bases, and 10 bases lay outside the gene matches. The chain's CDR3 is CASSAEGAYRGYTF. The CDR3 DNA is TGTGCCAGCAGTGCGGAGGGGGCGTATCGTGGCTACACCTTC.

V and J are TRBV28 and TRBJ1-4; D perhaps matches TRBD1 (5 bases). This CDR3 contains 17 residues. Germline V gene sequence: CDR1 MDHEN, CDR2 SYDVKM. Trimming stripped 3 bases from V and 6 bases from J, with 20 bases between. The CDR3 region is CASSFASLRGRDEKLFF. The CDR3 DNA follows: TGTGCCAGCAGTTTTGCCTCTTTGCGGGGACGAGATGAAAAACTGTTTTTT.

The chain links TRBV7-9 to TRBJ1-5; a possible D gene is TRBD1 (6 bases). Trimming pared 5 bases from V and 2 bases from J, leaving 13 bases between. Germline V gene sequence: CDR1 SEHNR, CDR2 FQNEAQ (reference sequence). The CDR3 spans 15 residues. CDR3 in DNA: TGTGCCAGCAGCGGGACCCCAGGGGGCAATCAGCCCCAGCATTTT. Translated: CASSGTPGGNQPQHF.

The chain has TRBV27 and TRBJ1-2; D unclear. CDR1 is MNHEY, CDR2 SMNVEV, per germline (reference sequence). The CDR3 is made up of 14 amino acids. With 3 bases removed from V and 0 bases from J, the gap between germline ends came to 8 bases. CDR3 sequence reads: CASSFGATNYGYTF. The DNA for the CDR3 is TGTGCCAGCAGTTTCGGAGCCACTAACTATGGCTACACCTTC.

The genes are TRBV6-1 and TRBJ2-1; TRBD1 matches at 7 bases. Germline trimming cut 2 bases from V and 4 bases from J; bases unmatched to any gene: 14. Germline V gives CDR1 MNHNS, CDR2 SASEGT. The CDR3 runs to 18 residues. The CDR3 region is CASSERVGWDRIYNEQFF. Written as DNA, the CDR3 is TGTGCCAGCAGTGAAAGAGTTGGGTGGGACAGAATTTACAATGAGCAGTTCTTC.

The chain combines TRBV18 with TRBJ1-1; a possible D gene is TRBD1 (5 bases). CDR3 length: 15 residues. V gave up 8 bases and J gave up 4 bases, with 20 bases separating them. Looked up from germline, CDR1 is KGHSH and CDR2 is LQKENI. CDR3 in amino acids: CASAPGGGEGTEAFF. CDR3 nucleotide sequence: TGTGCCAGCGCGCCCGGGGGAGGGGAGGGCACTGAAGCTTTCTTT. The full variable domain, in which reference TRBV18 and TRBJ1-1 provide the parts outside the CDR3, is NAGVMQNPRHLVRRRGQEARLRCSPMKGHSHVYWYRQLPEEGLKFMVYLQKENIIDESGMPKERFSAEFPKEGPSILRIQQVVRGDSAAYFCASAPGGGEGTEAFFGQGTRLTVV.

The rearrangement joins TRBV29-1 to TRBJ2-7; D might be TRBD2 (6 bases). This CDR3 comprises 12 residues. Trimming stripped 6 bases from V and 1 base from J, with 10 bases between. CDR1 is SQVTM and CDR2 is ANQGSEA in the germline V gene. CDR3 DNA sequence: TGCAGCGTGACCGGGACTTCCTACGAGCAGTACTTC. Amino acid sequence: CSVTGTSYEQYF.

The chain links TRBV7-3 to TRBJ2-1; D remains unclear. Germline assignment: CDR1 SGHTA and CDR2 FQGTGA. The germline V and J ends were trimmed by 1 base and 6 bases, with 7 bases remaining between them. This CDR3 has 13 amino acids. The CDR3 region has the DNA TGTGCCAGCAGCTTAAGAGGATCCAATGAGCAGTTCTTC. Residues: CASSLRGSNEQFF.

The chain is built from TRBV5-4 and TRBJ1-2, with 9 bases that match TRBD1. The CDR3 is 18 residues long. Germline V CDR1 and CDR2: SGHNT, YYREEE (reference sequence). The V gene end was trimmed by 4 bases and the J gene end by 1 base; junction bases not matched to a gene: 14. The CDR3 nucleotides are TGTGCCAGCAGCCTAAAACCGGGACAGGGACTAGTTAACTATGGCTACACCTTC. Translated, it gives CASSLKPGQGLVNYGYTF.

This rearrangement joins TRBV19 to TRBJ2-3, with TRBD2 as a possible D gene (6 bases). V lost 8 bases and J lost 4, with 22 bases in between. Germline V gene sequence: CDR1 LNHDA, CDR2 SQIVND (reference sequence). The CDR3 contains 16 residues. CDR3 bases: TGTGCCAGTTGCGGAGGGTTGCAAGGAGGCCCAGATACGCAGTATTTT. This encodes CASCGGLQGGPDTQYF.

The chain combines TRBV10-3 with TRBJ2-7; possible D gene TRBD2, 7 bases. This CDR3 region has 15 residues. Germline values: CDR1 ENHRY, CDR2 SYGVKD. Trimming left V 6 bases short and J 4 bases short, with 19 bases between. CDR3 coding DNA: TGTGCCATCAGCGCCCCGGGGAGGGGGAGGTACGAGCAGTACTTC. Amino acids: CAISAPGRGRYEQYF.

As regards this clone: One junction end disagrees with the germline gene, perhaps due to a read error. The chain couples TRBV12-3 or TRBV12-4 to TRBJ1-1, with TRBD1 as a possible D gene (5 bases). The CDR3 has 13 residues. CDR3 protein: CAGSSRTSTEAFF. In nucleotides, the CDR3 is TGTGCCGGCAGTTCGAGGACAAGCACTGAAGCTTTCTTT.

The chain is built from TRBV27 and TRBJ1-5, with D maybe TRBD1 (5 bases). This CDR3 comprises 19 residues. Germline values: CDR1 MNHEY, CDR2 SMNVEV (reference sequence). With 4 bases removed from V and 4 bases from J, the gap between germline ends came to 26 bases. CDR3 sequence: CASSYQRGTGPGTNQPQHF. DNA of the CDR3: TGTGCCAGCAGTTATCAGCGGGGGACGGGACCAGGAACAAATCAGCCCCAGCATTTT.

This clone was observed once. The chain couples TRBV12-3 or TRBV12-4 to TRBJ2-2; D is undetermined. Trimming cost V 7 bases and J 5 bases, with 5 bases left between them. The length of the CDR3 is 11 residues. This CDR3 is CASTPTGELFF. The CDR3 coding sequence is TGTGCCAGCACCCCGACCGGGGAGCTGTTTTTT.

This rearrangement joins TRBV29-1 to TRBJ2-1, with TRBD1 matching 9 bases. With 4 bases clipped from V and 3 bases from J, the junction kept 7 bases outside the gene matches. Germline CDR1 reads SQVTM; CDR2 reads ANQGSEA. The CDR3 spans 15 residues. The CDR3 nucleotides are TGCAGCGTTGTCCGTGGGACAGGGCTCTACAATGAGCAGTTCTTC. Residues: CSVVRGTGLYNEQFF.

The rearrangement links TRBV28 to TRBJ1-6, with 9 nucleotides matching TRBD1. This CDR3 contains 15 residues. V shed 2 bases, J shed 10 bases, and the junction held 6 bases outside the gene matches. Germline values: CDR1 MDHEN, CDR2 SYDVKM. Here the CDR3 DNA reads TGTGCCAGCAGTTTAGAAGGACAGGGGAACTCACCCCTCCACTTT. This translates into CASSLEGQGNSPLHF.

V gene TRBV11-3 combines with J gene TRBJ2-7; TRBD2 is a possible D gene (6 bases). The CDR3 runs 13 residues. Germline V gene sequence: CDR1 SGHNT, CDR2 YENEEA. The ends were cut back, 5 bases at V and 2 bases at J, with 10 bases in the middle. The CDR3 loop is CASSRDSTYEQYF. The CDR3 nucleotides read TGTGCCAGCAGCCGGGACTCGACCTACGAGCAGTACTTC.

V gene TRBV5-1 combines with J gene TRBJ2-3, with a tentative D call TRBD1 (6 bases). V was pared by 0 bases and J by 2 bases, with 10 bases between. CDR3 length equals 15 residues. The germline CDR1 and CDR2 sequences are SGHRS and YFSETQ. The CDR3 reads CASSLEQGTTDTQYF. CDR3 DNA: TGCGCCAGCAGCTTGGAGCAGGGGACCACAGATACGCAGTATTTT.